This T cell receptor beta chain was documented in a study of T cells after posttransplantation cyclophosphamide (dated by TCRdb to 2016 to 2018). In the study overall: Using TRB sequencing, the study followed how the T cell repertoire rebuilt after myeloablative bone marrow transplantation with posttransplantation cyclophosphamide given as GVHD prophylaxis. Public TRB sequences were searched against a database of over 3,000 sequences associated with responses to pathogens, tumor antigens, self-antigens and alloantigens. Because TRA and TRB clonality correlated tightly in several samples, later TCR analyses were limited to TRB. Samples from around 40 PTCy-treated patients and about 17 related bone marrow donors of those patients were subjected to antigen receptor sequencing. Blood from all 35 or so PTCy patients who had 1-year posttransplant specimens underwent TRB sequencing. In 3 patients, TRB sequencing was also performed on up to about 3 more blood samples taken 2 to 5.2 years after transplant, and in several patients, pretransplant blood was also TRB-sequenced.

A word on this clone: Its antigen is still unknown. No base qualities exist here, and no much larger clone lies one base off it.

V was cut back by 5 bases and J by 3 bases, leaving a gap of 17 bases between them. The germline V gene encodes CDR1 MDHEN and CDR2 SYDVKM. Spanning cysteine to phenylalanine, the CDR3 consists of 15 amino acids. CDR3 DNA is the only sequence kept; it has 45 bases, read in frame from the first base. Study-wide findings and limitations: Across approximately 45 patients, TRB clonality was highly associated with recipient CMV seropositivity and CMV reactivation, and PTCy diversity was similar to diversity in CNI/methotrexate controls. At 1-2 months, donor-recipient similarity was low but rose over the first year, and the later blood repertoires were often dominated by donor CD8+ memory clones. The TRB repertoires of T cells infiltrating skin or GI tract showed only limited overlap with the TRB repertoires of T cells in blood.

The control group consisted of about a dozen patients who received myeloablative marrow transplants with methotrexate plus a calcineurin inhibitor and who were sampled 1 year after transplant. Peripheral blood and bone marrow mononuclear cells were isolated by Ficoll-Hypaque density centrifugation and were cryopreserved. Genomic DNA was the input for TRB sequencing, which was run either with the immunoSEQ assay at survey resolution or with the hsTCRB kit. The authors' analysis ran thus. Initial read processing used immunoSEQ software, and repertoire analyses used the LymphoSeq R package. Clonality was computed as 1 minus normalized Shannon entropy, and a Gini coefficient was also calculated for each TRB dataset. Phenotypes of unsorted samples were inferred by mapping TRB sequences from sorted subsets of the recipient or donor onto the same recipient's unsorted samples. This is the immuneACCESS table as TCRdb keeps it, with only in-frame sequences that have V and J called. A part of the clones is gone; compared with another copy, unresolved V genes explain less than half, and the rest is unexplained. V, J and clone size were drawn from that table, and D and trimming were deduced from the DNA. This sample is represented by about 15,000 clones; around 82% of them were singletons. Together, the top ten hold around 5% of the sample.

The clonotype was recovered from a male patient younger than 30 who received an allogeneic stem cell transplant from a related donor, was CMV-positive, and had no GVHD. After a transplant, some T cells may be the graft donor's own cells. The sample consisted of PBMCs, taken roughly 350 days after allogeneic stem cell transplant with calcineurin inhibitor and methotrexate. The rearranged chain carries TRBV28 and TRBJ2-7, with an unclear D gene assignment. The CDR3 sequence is CASSPWSNLDYEQYF. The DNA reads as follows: TGTGCCAGCAGTCCTTGGAGTAACCTCGACTACGAGCAGTACTTC.